The 20 T cell receptor beta chains given below trace back to one sample, sequenced in a study of monozygotic twins with inflammatory bowel disease. From the 5' RACE reads, TCRdb lists one entry per CDR3 protein and no DNA. The sample data list approximately 330,000 distinct CDR3 sequences. The sequencing input was blood. The receptors derive from a human donor with ulcerative colitis or Crohn's disease, or a healthy co-twin of an affected twin (not recorded which).

This chain links TRBV20-1 with TRBJ2-7; TCRdb's assignment of TRBD1 cannot be checked, as there is no DNA. The germline V gene encodes CDR1 DFQATT and CDR2 SNEGSKA (reference sequence). The CDR3 is 13 amino acids. The CDR3: CSARRQGAYEQYF.

The chain joins TRBV27 to TRBJ2-2; with no DNA, the TCRdb D assignment of TRBD1 cannot be verified. This CDR3 has 15 residues. In germline, CDR1 is MNHEY, CDR2 SMNVEV (reference sequence). The CDR3 loop is CASRALTGVTGELFF.

The V call is TRBV12-3 or TRBV12-4, the J call TRBJ1-5; with no DNA, the TCRdb D assignment of TRBD1 cannot be verified. CDR3 length: 12 residues. CDR3 amino acids: CASSPPNQPQHF.

The CDR3 loop reads CASSERGIGGAQPQHF. This chain joins TRBV6-1 and TRBJ1-5. CDR3 size: 16 residues. The germline CDR1 and CDR2 sequences are MNHNS and SASEGT.

The J gene is TRBJ2-1, the V gene TRBV6-1; TCRdb indicates TRBD2, and absent DNA this call remains unverified. The CDR3 has 15 amino acids. Germline V gives CDR1 MNHNS, CDR2 SASEGT. CDR3 amino acids: CASRTGTANYNEQFF.

The chain links TRBV27 to TRBJ2-1; without DNA, the TCRdb call of TRBD1 cannot be checked. The CDR3 contains 13 residues. Germline loops: CDR1 MNHEY, CDR2 SMNVEV (reference sequence). CDR3 sequence: CASSKQQGNEQFF.

The CDR3 loop is CASSLTGPTEAFF. The gene calls are TRBV12-3 or TRBV12-4 and TRBJ1-1; TCRdb gives TRBD1 as the D gene, but with no DNA this cannot be confirmed. The CDR3 extends over 13 amino acids.

The rearrangement links TRBV11-2 to TRBJ1-4. The CDR3 totals 13 residues. Germline loops: CDR1 SGHAT, CDR2 FQNNGV. CDR3 region: CASSFPRNEKLFF. Filled out from reference TRBV11-2 and TRBJ1-4, the complete variable domain reads EAGVAQSPRYKIIEKRQSVAFWCNPISGHATLYWYQQILGQGPKLLIQFQNNGVVDDSQLPKDRFSAERLKGVDSTLKIQPAKLEDSAVYLCASSFPRNEKLFFGSGTQLSVL.

The chain combines TRBV18 with TRBJ1-1. CDR1 is KGHSH and CDR2 is LQKENI in the germline V gene. The length of the CDR3 is 13 residues. Here the CDR3 reads CASSPSVGTEAFF.

V is TRBV7-9 and J is TRBJ2-3; checking the TCRdb D call of TRBD1 is not possible without DNA. This CDR3 has 12 amino acids. Looked up from germline, CDR1 is SEHNR and CDR2 is FQNEAQ (reference sequence). This CDR3 is CASSFPLDTQYF.

The rearrangement uses TRBV5-1 and TRBJ2-6; TCRdb names TRBD1, which stays unverified in the absence of DNA. The CDR3 spans 17 residues. Germline V gene sequence: CDR1 SGHRS, CDR2 YFSETQ. CDR3 in amino acids: CASCPGTGVSGANVLTF.

The chain has TRBV7-3 and TRBJ2-2; TCRdb reports TRBD2, a call that lacks DNA to check it against. This CDR3 is 14 amino acids long. Looked up from germline, CDR1 is SGHTA and CDR2 is FQGTGA. CDR3 sequence: CASSPGLADGELFF.

This chain connects TRBV7-6 to TRBJ2-1; TCRdb reports TRBD1, a call that lacks DNA to check it against. Germline V gives CDR1 SGHVS, CDR2 FNYEAQ. The length of the CDR3 is 15 residues. The CDR3 sequence: CASSPEGQTYNEQFF. Based on the CDR3 plus reference TRBV7-6 and TRBJ2-1, the full variable domain is GAGVSQSPRYKVTKRGQDVALRCDPISGHVSLYWYRQALGQGPEFLTYFNYEAQQDKSGLPNDRFSAERPEGSISTLTIQRTEQRDSAMYRCASSPEGQTYNEQFFGPGTRLTVL.

The chain employs TRBV5-1 and TRBJ2-1; TCRdb outputs TRBD2, but without DNA this stays unchecked. The germline gives CDR1 SGHRS, CDR2 YFSETQ. CDR3 length equals 15 residues. CDR3 protein: CASSPGGTSGNEQFF.

This chain uses TRBV3-1 with TRBJ2-5; TCRdb picks TRBD2, but there is no DNA to check that call. CDR3 length equals 18 residues. Looked up from germline, CDR1 is LGHDT and CDR2 is YNNKEL (reference sequence). The CDR3 loop reads CASSLPQPGGLLQETQYF.

CDR3: CASSGGQGGSSSVANVLTF. The chain has TRBV9 and TRBJ2-6; the D call of TRBD1 rests on TCRdb alone, since no DNA is present to check it. Germline V CDR1 and CDR2: SGDLS, YYNGEE. The CDR3 loop spans 19 amino acids.

The chain combines TRBV29-1 with TRBJ2-1. Per the germline V gene, CDR1 is SQVTM and CDR2 is ANQGSEA. CDR3 length: 13 amino acids. The CDR3 reads CSVSLGGYNEQFF.

The chain combines TRBV3-1 with TRBJ2-3. This CDR3 is built from 15 residues. Germline assignment: CDR1 LGHDT and CDR2 YNNKEL (reference sequence). CDR3 sequence reads: CASSQASFGADTQYF.

The rearrangement links TRBV27 to TRBJ1-5. Per the germline V gene, CDR1 is MNHEY and CDR2 is SMNVEV (reference sequence). The CDR3 sequence is 14 residues long. The CDR3 protein is CASSLWGPNQPQHF.

J is TRBJ2-7 and V is TRBV28; with no DNA, the TCRdb D assignment of TRBD2 cannot be verified. The CDR3 extends over 17 amino acids. Germline-derived CDR1 and CDR2 are MDHEN and SYDVKM. The CDR3 loop reads CASSSATRLADHYEQYF.